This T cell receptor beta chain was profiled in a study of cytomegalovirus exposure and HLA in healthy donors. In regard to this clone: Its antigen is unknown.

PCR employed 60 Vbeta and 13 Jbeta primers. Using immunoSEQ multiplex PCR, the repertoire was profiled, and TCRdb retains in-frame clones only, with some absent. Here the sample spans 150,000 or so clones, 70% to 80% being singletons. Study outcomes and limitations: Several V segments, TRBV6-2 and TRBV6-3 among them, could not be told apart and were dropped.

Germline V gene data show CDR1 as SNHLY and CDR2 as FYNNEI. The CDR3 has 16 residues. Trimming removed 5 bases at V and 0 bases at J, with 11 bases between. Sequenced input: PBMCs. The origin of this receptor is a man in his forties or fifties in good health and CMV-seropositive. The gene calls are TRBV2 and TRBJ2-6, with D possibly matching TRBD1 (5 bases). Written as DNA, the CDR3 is TGTGCCAGCAGTTGGGGCAGCCTCTCTGGGGCCAACGTCCTGACTTTC. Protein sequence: CASSWGSLSGANVLTF.